Listed below are T cell receptor beta chains from one sample, sequenced in a study of a mutant IDH1 vaccine in newly diagnosed glioma. Repertoires were generated with immunoSEQ multiplex PCR, while TCRdb's copy carries only in-frame clones and drops some. This table holds 110,000 or so clones, under 90% found once. The antigens of these receptors remain unknown. The sample was PBMCs, taken from a glioma patient whose treatment included an IDH1 peptide vaccine. The source of these receptors is a woman in her 50s with glioma. Both conserved end residues are part of each CDR3. A D gene is named only where the DNA matches it firmly. Clone size is given for some rows only: seen once, a few or many times, or a class if the clone is expanded.

D: -; size: -; J: TRBJ2-3; V: TRBV5-1; CDR3: CASSPLGNPTDTQYF; DNA: TGCGCCAGCAGCCCCCTCGGTAACCCCACAGATACGCAGTATTTT
D: TRBD1; size: -; J: TRBJ1-4; V: TRBV19; CDR3: CASSSRTGTREKLFF; DNA: TGTGCCAGTAGTTCTCGGACAGGGACGAGGGAAAAACTGTTTTTT
D: -; size: -; J: TRBJ1-5; V: TRBV28; CDR3: CASSFGLINQPQHF; DNA: TGTGCCAGCAGTTTCGGACTCATCAATCAGCCCCAGCATTTT
D: TRBD2; size: -; J: TRBJ2-5; V: TRBV7-9; CDR3: CAISLGTSGTETQYF; DNA: TGTGCCATCTCCCTTGGGACTAGCGGGACTGAGACCCAGTACTTC
D: -; size: -; J: TRBJ1-1; V: TRBV4-1; CDR3: CASSQEERTTTFF; DNA: TGCGCCAGCAGCCAAGAGGAGAGGACAACTACTTTCTTT
D: TRBD1; size: -; J: TRBJ2-7; V: TRBV27; CDR3: CASSSDRRRFGHEQYF; DNA: TGTGCCAGCAGTTCGGACAGGAGACGTTTTGGACACGAGCAGTACTTC
D: TRBD1; size: -; J: TRBJ2-1; V: TRBV7-3; CDR3: CASSPGTGGFEQFF; DNA: TGTGCCAGCAGCCCCGGGACAGGGGGCTTTGAGCAGTTCTTC
D: -; size: few; J: TRBJ2-7; V: TRBV6-5; CDR3: CASSYELTGFIYEQYF; DNA: TGTGCCAGCAGTTACGAACTTACAGGGTTTATCTACGAGCAGTACTTC
D: TRBD2; size: -; J: TRBJ2-5; V: TRBV9; CDR3: CASSVAGGLEETQYF; DNA: TGTGCCAGCAGCGTAGCGGGAGGGCTGGAGGAGACCCAGTACTTC
D: -; size: -; J: TRBJ1-6; V: TRBV30; CDR3: CAWSVRHSSSYNSPLHF; DNA: TGTGCCTGGAGTGTACGTCACTCGAGCTCCTATAATTCACCCCTCCACTTT
D: -; size: -; J: TRBJ1-4; V: TRBV5-1; CDR3: CASSSELQGGGEKLFF; DNA: TGCGCCAGCAGCTCGGAACTCCAGGGAGGTGGTGAAAAACTGTTTTTT
D: TRBD2; size: -; J: TRBJ2-7; V: TRBV28; CDR3: CASSLSSSGRDEQYF; DNA: TGTGCCAGCAGTTTATCCTCTAGCGGGAGGGACGAGCAGTACTTC
D: -; size: -; J: TRBJ1-5; V: TRBV5-6; CDR3: CASSPGAAGDQPQHF; DNA: TGTGCCAGCAGCCCAGGGGCGGCAGGGGATCAGCCCCAGCATTTT
D: -; size: -; J: TRBJ1-4; V: TRBV11-2; CDR3: CASSFTYVEKLFF; DNA: TGTGCCAGCAGCTTTACATATGTAGAAAAACTGTTTTTT
D: TRBD1; size: once; J: TRBJ2-7; V: TRBV9; CDR3: CASSEGTGEGYEQYF; DNA: TGTGCCAGCAGCGAAGGGACAGGGGAGGGATACGAGCAGTACTTC
D: -; size: -; J: TRBJ2-3; V: TRBV15; CDR3: CATSPGGTPIGTQYF; DNA: TGTGCCACCAGCCCAGGGGGGACTCCAATTGGTACGCAGTATTTT
D: -; size: few; J: TRBJ1-5; V: TRBV19; CDR3: CASQRSARNQPQHF; DNA: TGTGCCAGCCAACGGTCGGCCAGAAATCAGCCCCAGCATTTT
D: TRBD1; size: -; J: TRBJ1-1; V: TRBV5-1; CDR3: CASSVDPTGAVYEAFF; DNA: TGCGCCAGCAGCGTAGATCCGACAGGGGCGGTATATGAAGCTTTCTTT
D: -; size: -; J: TRBJ1-5; V: TRBV28; CDR3: CASTSGQPGRPQHF; DNA: TGTGCCAGCACCTCTGGGCAGCCTGGTCGGCCCCAGCATTTT
D: TRBD1; size: -; J: TRBJ2-7; V: TRBV30; CDR3: CAWSPGTGSYEQYF; DNA: TGTGCCTGGAGCCCCGGGACAGGGTCCTACGAGCAGTACTTC
D: TRBD1; size: -; J: TRBJ2-2; V: TRBV7-6; CDR3: CASSLTGVAGELFF; DNA: TGTGCCAGCAGCTTAACAGGGGTTGCCGGGGAGCTGTTTTTT
D: -; size: -; J: TRBJ1-2; V: TRBV5-4; CDR3: CASSLSGESGYTF; DNA: TGTGCCAGCAGCTTGTCAGGGGAGAGCGGCTACACCTTC
D: -; size: -; J: TRBJ2-3; V: TRBV28; CDR3: CASSKTRQSLDTQYF; DNA: TGTGCCAGCAGTAAGACTAGACAGAGCCTTGATACGCAGTATTTT
D: -; size: -; J: TRBJ1-3; V: TRBV9; CDR3: CASSTRGGRDSGNTIYF; DNA: TGTGCCAGCAGCACCCGTGGGGGGAGGGACTCTGGAAACACCATATATTTT
D: TRBD2; size: once; J: TRBJ2-7; V: TRBV18; CDR3: CASSPGLAGGKPYEQYF; DNA: TGTGCCAGCTCACCTGGGCTAGCGGGAGGGAAACCCTACGAGCAGTACTTC
D: -; size: -; J: TRBJ1-2; V: TRBV19; CDR3: CASTGRAAFVYGYTF; DNA: TGTGCCAGTACGGGCAGGGCTGCCTTCGTTTATGGCTACACCTTC
D: -; size: -; J: TRBJ2-7; V: TRBV5-6; CDR3: CASSWAGNEQYF; DNA: TGTGCCAGCAGCTGGGCAGGGAACGAGCAGTACTTC
D: -; size: -; J: TRBJ1-1; V: TRBV27; CDR3: CASSLLDIRGAFF; DNA: TGTGCCAGCAGTTTACTCGACATAAGAGGAGCTTTCTTT
D: TRBD1; size: -; J: TRBJ1-6; V: TRBV10-3; CDR3: CAISESRGSYNSPLHF; DNA: TGTGCCATCAGTGAATCCAGGGGGTCCTATAATTCACCCCTCCACTTT
D: -; size: -; J: TRBJ1-4; V: TRBV5-5; CDR3: CASSHGASSYSTNEKLFF; DNA: TGTGCCAGCAGCCACGGAGCGTCCTCCTATTCAACTAATGAAAAACTGTTTTTT
D: -; size: -; J: TRBJ2-3; V: TRBV10-3; CDR3: CAIRPVGPSTDTQYF; DNA: TGTGCCATCAGGCCGGTAGGGCCGAGCACAGATACGCAGTATTTT
D: -; size: few; J: TRBJ2-1; V: TRBV19; CDR3: CASSRYGRDNEQFF; DNA: TGTGCCAGTAGTAGGTACGGTCGGGACAATGAGCAGTTCTTC
D: TRBD2; size: once; J: TRBJ2-1; V: TRBV7-9; CDR3: CASSLIAGDEQFF; DNA: TGTGCCAGCAGCTTAATAGCGGGAGATGAGCAGTTCTTC
D: -; size: -; J: TRBJ2-2; V: TRBV7-3; CDR3: CASSLSGTTGELFF; DNA: TGTGCCAGCAGCTTAAGTGGTACCACCGGGGAGCTGTTTTTT
D: -; size: -; J: TRBJ1-6; V: TRBV5-6; CDR3: CASSLGGIEWDSPLHF; DNA: TGTGCCAGCAGCTTGGGGGGGATTGAATGGGATTCACCCCTCCACTTT
D: -; size: -; J: TRBJ1-2; V: TRBV18; CDR3: CASSPRQGEGYTF; DNA: TGTGCCAGCTCACCACGGCAGGGAGAGGGCTACACCTTC
D: TRBD2; size: -; J: TRBJ2-3; V: TRBV9; CDR3: CASSVSGRVTDTQYF; DNA: TGTGCCAGCAGCGTTAGCGGGAGAGTCACAGATACGCAGTATTTT